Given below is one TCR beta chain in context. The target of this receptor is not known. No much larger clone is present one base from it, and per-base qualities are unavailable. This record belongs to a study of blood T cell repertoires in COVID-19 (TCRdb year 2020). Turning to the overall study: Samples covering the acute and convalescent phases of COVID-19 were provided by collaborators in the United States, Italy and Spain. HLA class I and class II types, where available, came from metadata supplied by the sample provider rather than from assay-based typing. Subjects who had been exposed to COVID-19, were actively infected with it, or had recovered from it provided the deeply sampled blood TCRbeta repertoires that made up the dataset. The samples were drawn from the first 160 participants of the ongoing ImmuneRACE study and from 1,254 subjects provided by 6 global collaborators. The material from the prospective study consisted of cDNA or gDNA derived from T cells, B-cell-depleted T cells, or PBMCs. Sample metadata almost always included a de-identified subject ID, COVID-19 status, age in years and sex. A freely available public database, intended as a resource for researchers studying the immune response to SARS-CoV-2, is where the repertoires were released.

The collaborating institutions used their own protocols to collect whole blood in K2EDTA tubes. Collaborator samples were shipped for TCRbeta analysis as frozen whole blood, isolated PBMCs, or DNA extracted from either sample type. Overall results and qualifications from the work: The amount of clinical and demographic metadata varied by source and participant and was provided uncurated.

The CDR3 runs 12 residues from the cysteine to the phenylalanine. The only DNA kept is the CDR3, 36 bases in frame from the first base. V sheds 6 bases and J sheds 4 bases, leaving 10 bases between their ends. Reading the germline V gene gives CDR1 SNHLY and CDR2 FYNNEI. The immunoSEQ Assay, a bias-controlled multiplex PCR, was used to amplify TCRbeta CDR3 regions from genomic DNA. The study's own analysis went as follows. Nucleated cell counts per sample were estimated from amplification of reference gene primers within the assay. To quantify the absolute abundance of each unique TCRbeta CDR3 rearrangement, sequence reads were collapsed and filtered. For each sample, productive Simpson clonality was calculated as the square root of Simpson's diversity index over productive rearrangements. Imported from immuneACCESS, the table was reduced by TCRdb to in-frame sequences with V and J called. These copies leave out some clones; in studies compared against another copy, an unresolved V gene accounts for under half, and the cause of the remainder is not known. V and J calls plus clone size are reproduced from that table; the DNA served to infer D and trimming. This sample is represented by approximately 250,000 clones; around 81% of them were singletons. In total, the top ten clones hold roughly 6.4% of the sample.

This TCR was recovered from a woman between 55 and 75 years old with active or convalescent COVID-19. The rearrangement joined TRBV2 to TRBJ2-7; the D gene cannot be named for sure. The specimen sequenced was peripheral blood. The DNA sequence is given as TGTGCCAGCAGCCAAAGCGCTTACGAGCAGTACTTC. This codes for CASSQSAYEQYF.